Listed below are T cell receptor beta chains from one sample, sequenced in a study of blood T cells in healthy people across ages. TCRdb re-derived calls from the 5' RACE reads in MiXCR, one entry per CDR3 protein. The data contain about 640,000 distinct CDR3 sequences, around three fifths of them singletons. The sample consisted of blood. Receptor source: a man aged 55 to 69 in good health. Both conserved end residues are part of each CDR3. The D gene is left open where the match is weak. Some rows have no size entry. The others give once, few or many, or a class for an expanded clone.

CDR3	DNA	D	size	V	J
CASSWGTEQETQYF	TGTGCCAGCAGCTGGGGGACGGAACAAGAGACCCAGTACTTC	NA	NA	TRBV5-5	TRBJ2-5
CASSLTPPGTGGSYEQYF	TGTGCCAGCAGTTTAACCCCTCCTGGGACAGGGGGCAGCTACGAGCAGTACTTC	TRBD1	NA	TRBV27	TRBJ2-7
CASSQAGGGETQYF	TGTGCCAGCAGTCAAGCGGGGGGCGGAGAGACCCAGTACTTC	TRBD2	NA	TRBV6-1	TRBJ2-5
CSVEVATGAANEKLFF	TGCAGCGTTGAAGTGGCGACGGGGGCAGCTAATGAAAAACTGTTTTTT	NA	few	TRBV29-1	TRBJ1-4
CASSLSAGNTEAFF	TGCGCCAGCAGCCTAAGCGCGGGGAACACTGAAGCTTTCTTT	NA	NA	TRBV5-1	TRBJ1-1
CASRAGGASGFYEQYF	TGTGCCAGCAGGGCTGGGGGGGCCTCGGGCTTCTACGAGCAGTACTTC	NA	NA	TRBV11-2	TRBJ2-7
CSARALGGSTGELFF	TGCAGTGCTAGGGCTTTAGGGGGGAGCACCGGGGAGCTGTTTTTT	NA	NA	TRBV20-1	TRBJ2-2
CASSQLRASGLQETQYF	TGCGCCAGCAGCCAATTAAGGGCTAGCGGCTTACAAGAGACCCAGTACTTC	TRBD2	few	TRBV4-1	TRBJ2-5
CASTLMGGGYTF	TGTGCCAGCACTCTCATGGGCGGTGGCTACACCTTC	NA	NA	TRBV3-1	TRBJ1-2
CASSKASRMKSQYF	TGTGCCAGCAGCAAAGCAAGCAGGATGAAATCGCAGTATTTT	NA	NA	TRBV21-1	TRBJ2-3